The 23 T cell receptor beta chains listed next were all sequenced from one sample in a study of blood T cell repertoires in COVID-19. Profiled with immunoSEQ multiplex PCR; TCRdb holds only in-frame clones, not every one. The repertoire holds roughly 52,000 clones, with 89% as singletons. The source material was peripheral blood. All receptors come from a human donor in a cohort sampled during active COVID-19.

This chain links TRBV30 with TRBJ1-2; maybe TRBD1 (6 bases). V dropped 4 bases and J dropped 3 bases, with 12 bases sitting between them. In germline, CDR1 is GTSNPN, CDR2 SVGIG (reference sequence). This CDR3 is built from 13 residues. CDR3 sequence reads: CAWIGQGYYGYTF. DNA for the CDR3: TGTGCCTGGATCGGGCAGGGGTACTATGGCTACACCTTC.

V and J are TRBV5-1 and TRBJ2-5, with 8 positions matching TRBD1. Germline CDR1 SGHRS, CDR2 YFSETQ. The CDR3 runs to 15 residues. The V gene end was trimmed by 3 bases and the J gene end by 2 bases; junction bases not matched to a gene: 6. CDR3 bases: TGCGCCAGCAGCTCCGGACAGGGCAATCAAGAGACCCAGTACTTC. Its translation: CASSSGQGNQETQYF.

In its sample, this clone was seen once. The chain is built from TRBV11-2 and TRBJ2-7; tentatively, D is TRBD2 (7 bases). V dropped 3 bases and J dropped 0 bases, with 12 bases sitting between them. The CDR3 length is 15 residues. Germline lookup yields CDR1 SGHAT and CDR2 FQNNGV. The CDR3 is CASSFDRTSSYEQYF. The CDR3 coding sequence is TGTGCCAGCAGCTTCGACAGGACTAGCTCCTACGAGCAGTACTTC.

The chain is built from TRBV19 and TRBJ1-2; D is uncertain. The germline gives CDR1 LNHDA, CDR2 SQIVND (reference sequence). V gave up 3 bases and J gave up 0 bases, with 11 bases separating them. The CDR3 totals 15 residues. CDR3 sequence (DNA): TGTGCCAGTAGTATGAAGTCTACTTCTAACTATGGCTACACCTTC. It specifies CASSMKSTSNYGYTF.

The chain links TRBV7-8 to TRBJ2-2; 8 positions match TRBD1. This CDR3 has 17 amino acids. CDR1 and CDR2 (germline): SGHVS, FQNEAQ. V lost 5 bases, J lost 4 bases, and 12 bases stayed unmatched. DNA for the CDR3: TGTGCCAGCAGCCATCAGGGGGCAGGGTTGATCACCGGGGAGCTGTTTTTT. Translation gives CASSHQGAGLITGELFF.

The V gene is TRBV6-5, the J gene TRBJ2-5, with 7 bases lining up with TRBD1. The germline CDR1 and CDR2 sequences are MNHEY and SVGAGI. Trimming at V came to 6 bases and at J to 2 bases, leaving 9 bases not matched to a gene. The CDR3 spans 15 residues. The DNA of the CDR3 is TGTGCCAGCAGATTCGACAGGGCCCTTCAAGAGACCCAGTACTTC. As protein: CASRFDRALQETQYF.

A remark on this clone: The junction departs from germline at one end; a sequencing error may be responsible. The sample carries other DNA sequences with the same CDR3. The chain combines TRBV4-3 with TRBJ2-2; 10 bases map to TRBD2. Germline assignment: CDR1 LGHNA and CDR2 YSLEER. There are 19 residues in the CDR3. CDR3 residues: CASSQDRLAGATNTGELFF. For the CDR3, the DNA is TGCGCCAGTAGCCAAGATCGCCTAGCGGGGGCTACGAACACCGGGGAGCTGTTTTTT.

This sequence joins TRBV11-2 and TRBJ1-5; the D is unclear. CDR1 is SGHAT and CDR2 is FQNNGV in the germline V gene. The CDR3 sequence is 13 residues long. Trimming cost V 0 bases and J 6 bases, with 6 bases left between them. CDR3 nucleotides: TGTGCCAGCAGCTTAGACCGGGGTCAGCCCCAGCATTTT. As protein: CASSLDRGQPQHF.

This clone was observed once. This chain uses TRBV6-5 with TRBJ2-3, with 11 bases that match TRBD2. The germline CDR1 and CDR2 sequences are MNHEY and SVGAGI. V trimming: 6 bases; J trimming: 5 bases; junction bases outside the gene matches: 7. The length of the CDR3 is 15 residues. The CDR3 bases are TGTGCCAGCAGCGCTCTAGCGGGGGGTATAGATACGCAGTATTTT. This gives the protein CASSALAGGIDTQYF.

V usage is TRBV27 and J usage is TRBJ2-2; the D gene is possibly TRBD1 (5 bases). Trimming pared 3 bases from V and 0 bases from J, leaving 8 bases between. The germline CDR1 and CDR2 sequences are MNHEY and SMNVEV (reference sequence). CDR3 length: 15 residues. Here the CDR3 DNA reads TGTGCCAGCAGTTTTCTGACAGCGAACACCGGGGAGCTGTTTTTT. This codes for CASSFLTANTGELFF.

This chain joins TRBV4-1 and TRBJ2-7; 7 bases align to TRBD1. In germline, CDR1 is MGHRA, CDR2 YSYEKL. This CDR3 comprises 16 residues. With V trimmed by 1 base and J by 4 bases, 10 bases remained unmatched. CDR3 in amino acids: CASSQVVLGTAYEQYF. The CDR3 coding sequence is TGCGCCAGCAGCCAAGTCGTATTAGGGACAGCTTACGAGCAGTACTTC.

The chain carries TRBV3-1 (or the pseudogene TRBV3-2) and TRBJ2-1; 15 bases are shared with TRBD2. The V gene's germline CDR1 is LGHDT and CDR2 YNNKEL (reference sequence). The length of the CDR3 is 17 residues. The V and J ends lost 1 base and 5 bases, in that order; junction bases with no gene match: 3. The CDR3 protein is CASSQAGTSGGHNEQFF. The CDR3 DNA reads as TGTGCCAGCAGCCAAGCCGGGACTAGCGGGGGGCACAATGAGCAGTTCTTC.

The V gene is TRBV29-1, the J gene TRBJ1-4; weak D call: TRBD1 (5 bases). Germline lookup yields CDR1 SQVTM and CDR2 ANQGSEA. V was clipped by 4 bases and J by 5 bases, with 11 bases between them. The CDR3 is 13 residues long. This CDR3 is CSVGVQGNEKLFF. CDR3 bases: TGCAGCGTTGGGGTCCAGGGCAATGAAAAACTGTTTTTT.

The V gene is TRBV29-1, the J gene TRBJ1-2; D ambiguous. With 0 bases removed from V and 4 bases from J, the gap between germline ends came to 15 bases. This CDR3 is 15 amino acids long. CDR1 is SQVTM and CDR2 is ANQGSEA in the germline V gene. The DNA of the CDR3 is TGCAGCGTTGAAGAGAGCGGAAGGGAGGGCTATGGCTACACCTTC. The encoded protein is CSVEESGREGYGYTF.

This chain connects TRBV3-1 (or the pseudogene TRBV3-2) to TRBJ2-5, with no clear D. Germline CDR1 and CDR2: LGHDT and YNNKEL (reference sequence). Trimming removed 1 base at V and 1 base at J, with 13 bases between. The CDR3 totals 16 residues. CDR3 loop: CASSQGRQGPQETQYF. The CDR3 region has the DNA TGTGCCAGCAGCCAAGGGCGACAAGGCCCCCAAGAGACCCAGTACTTC.

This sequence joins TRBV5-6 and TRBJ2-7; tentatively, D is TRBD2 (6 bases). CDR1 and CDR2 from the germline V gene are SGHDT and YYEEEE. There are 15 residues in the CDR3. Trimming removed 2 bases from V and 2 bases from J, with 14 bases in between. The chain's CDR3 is CASSLRGLKTYEQYF. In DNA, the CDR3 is TGTGCCAGCAGCTTAAGGGGACTCAAGACCTACGAGCAGTACTTC.

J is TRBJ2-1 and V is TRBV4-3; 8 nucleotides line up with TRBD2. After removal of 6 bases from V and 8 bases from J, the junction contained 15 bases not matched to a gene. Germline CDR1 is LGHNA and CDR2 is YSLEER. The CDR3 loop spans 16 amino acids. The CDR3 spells CASRGFGTSGFDEQFF. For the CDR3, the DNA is TGCGCCAGCAGGGGGTTCGGGACTAGTGGATTTGATGAGCAGTTCTTC.

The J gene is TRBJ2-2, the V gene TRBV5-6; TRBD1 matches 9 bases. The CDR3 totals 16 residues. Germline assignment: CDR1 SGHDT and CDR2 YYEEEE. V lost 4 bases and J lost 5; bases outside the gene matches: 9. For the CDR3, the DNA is TGTGCCAGCAGCCCCACGACAGGGGGGTCGACCGGGGAGCTGTTTTTT. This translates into CASSPTTGGSTGELFF. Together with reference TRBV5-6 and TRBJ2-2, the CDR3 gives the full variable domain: DAGVTQSPTHLIKTRGQQVTLRCSPKSGHDTVSWYQQALGQGPQFIFQYYEEEERQRGNFPDRFSGHQFPNYSSELNVNALLLGDSALYLCASSPTTGGSTGELFFGEGSRLTVL.

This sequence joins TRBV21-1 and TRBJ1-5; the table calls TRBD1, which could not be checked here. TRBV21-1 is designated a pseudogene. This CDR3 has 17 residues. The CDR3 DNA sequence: TGTGCCAGCAGCAAAGAGGGAAGTACAGGGAGCAATCAGCCCCAGCATTTT. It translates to CASSKEGSTGSNQPQHF.

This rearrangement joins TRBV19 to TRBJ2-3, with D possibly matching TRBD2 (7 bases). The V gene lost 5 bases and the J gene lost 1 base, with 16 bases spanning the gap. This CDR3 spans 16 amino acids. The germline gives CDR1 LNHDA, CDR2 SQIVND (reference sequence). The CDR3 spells CASSYRGAGGTDTQYF. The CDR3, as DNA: TGTGCCAGTAGTTACCGGGGGGCAGGGGGCACAGATACGCAGTATTTT.

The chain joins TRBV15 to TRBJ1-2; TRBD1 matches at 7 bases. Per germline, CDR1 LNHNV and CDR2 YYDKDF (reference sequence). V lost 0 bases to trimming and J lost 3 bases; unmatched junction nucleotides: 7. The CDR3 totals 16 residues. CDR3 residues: CATSRDLTGKDYGYTF. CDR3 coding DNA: TGTGCCACCAGCAGAGATCTGACAGGGAAGGACTATGGCTACACCTTC. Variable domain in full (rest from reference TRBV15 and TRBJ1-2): DAMVIQNPRYQVTQFGKPVTLSCSQTLNHNVMYWYQQKSSQAPKLLFHYYDKDFNNEADTPDNFQSRRPNTSFCFLDIRSPGLGDTAMYLCATSRDLTGKDYGYTFGSGTRLTVV.

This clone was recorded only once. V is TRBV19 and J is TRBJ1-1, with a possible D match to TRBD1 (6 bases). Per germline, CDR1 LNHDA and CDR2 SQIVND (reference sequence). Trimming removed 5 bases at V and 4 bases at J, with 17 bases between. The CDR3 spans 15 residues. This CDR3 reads CASSDPRQGSTEAFF. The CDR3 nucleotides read TGTGCCAGTAGTGACCCTCGCCAGGGGAGCACTGAAGCTTTCTTT.

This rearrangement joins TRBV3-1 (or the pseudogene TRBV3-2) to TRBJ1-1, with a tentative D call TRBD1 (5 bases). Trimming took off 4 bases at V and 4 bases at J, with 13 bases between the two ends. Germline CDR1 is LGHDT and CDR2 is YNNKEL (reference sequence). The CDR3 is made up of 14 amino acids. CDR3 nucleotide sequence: TGTGCCAGCAGCCGGACAACTGGTAGCACTGAAGCTTTCTTT. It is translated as CASSRTTGSTEAFF.